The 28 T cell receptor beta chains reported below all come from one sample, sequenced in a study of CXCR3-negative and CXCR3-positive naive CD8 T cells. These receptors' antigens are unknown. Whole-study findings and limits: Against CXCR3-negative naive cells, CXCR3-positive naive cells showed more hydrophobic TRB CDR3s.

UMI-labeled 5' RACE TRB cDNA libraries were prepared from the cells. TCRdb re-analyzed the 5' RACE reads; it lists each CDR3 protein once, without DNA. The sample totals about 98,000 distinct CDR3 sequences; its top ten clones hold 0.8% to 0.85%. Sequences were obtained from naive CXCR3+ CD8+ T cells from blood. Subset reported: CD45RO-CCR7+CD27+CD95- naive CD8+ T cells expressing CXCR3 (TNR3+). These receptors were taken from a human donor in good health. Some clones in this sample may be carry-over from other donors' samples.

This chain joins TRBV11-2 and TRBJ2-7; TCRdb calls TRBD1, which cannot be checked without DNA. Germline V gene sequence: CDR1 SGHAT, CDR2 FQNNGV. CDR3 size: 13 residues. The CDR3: CASSSVGGYEQYF.

CDR3 region: CASSKEPGQEDEQYF. The chain is built from TRBV21-1 and TRBJ2-7; no DNA is available, so the TRBD1 call from TCRdb remains unchecked. TRBV21-1 is designated a pseudogene. CDR3 length equals 15 residues.

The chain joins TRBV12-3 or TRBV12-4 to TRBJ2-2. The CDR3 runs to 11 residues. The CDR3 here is CASSQTGELFF.

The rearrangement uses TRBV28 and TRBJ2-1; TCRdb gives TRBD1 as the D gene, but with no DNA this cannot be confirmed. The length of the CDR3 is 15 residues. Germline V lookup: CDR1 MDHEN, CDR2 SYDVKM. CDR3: CVSSTAGTSYNEQFF.

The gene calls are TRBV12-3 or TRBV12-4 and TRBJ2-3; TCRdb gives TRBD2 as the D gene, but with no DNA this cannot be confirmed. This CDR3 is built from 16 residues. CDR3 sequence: CASSSQATWGPDTQYF.

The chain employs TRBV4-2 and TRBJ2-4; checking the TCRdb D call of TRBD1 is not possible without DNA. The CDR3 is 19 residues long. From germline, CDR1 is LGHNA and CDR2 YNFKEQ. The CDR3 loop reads CASSQDTGQLLLAKNIQYF.

CDR3 residues: CASSFWTELNTGELFF. The V and J genes are TRBV12-3 or TRBV12-4 and TRBJ2-2; lacking DNA, the TRBD1 call made by TCRdb goes unchecked. CDR3 length equals 16 residues.

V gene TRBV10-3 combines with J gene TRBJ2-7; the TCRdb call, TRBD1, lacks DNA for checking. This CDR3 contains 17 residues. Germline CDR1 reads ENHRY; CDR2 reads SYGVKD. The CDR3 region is CAISPPRIGASSYEQYF.

CDR3 residues: CASRSRAGPSYEQYF. The chain couples TRBV12-3 or TRBV12-4 to TRBJ2-7; the TRBD2 assignment by TCRdb is unverifiable without DNA. CDR3 size: 15 residues.

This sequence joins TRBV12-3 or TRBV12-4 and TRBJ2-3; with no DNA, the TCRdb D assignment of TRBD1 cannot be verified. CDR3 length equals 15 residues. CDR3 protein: CASGPLPGMAATQYF.

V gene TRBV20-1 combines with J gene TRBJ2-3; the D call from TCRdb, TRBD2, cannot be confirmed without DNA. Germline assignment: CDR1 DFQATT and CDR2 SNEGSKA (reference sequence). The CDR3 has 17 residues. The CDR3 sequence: CSATTSGRAQGTDTQYF.

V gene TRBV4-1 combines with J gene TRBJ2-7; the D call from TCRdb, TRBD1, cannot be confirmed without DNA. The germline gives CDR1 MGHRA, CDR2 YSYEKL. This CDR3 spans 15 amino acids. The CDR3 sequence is CASSQSDTTTYEQYF.

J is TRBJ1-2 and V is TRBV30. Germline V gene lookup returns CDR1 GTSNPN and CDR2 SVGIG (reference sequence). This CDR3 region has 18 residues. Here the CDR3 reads CAWSGPPVSSSERDGYTF.

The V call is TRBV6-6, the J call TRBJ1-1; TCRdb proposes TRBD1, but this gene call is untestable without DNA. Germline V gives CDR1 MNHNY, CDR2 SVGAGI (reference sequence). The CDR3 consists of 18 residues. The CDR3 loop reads CASSPWAGEGPRNTEAFF.

This chain's CDR3 is CASSYLLDRGIDSYNEQFF. The gene calls are TRBV6-6 and TRBJ2-1; TCRdb proposes TRBD1, but this gene call is untestable without DNA. The CDR3 covers 19 residues. Germline values: CDR1 MNHNY, CDR2 SVGAGI (reference sequence).

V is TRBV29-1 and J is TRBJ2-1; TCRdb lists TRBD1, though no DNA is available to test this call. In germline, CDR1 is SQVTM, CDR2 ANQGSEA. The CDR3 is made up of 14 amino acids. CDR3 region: CSVDPVSSYNEQFF.

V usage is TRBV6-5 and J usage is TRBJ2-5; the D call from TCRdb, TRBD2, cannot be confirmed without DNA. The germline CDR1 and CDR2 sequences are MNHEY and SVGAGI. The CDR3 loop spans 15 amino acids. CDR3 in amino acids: CASSVSGVLKETQYF.

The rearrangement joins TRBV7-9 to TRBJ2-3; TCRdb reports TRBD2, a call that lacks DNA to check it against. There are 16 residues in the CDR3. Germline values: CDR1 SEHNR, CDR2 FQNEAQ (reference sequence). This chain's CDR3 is CASSPRDSGDVDTQYF. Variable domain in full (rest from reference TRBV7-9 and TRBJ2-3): DTGVSQNPRHKITKRGQNVTFRCDPISEHNRLYWYRQTLGQGPEFLTYFQNEAQLEKSRLLSDRFSAERPKGSFSTLEIQRTEQGDSAMYLCASSPRDSGDVDTQYFGPGTRLTVL.

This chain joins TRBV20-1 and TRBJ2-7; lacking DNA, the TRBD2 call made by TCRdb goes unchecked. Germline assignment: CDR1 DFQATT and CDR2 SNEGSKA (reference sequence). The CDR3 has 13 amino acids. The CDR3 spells CSARLAGTYEQYF.

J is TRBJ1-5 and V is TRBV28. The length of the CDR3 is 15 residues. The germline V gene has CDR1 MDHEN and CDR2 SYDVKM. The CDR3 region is CASSLKGIRGQPQHF.

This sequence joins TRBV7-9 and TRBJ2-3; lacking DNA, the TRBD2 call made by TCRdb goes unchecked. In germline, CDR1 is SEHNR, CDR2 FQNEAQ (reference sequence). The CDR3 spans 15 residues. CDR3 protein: CASTADTLHTDTQYF.

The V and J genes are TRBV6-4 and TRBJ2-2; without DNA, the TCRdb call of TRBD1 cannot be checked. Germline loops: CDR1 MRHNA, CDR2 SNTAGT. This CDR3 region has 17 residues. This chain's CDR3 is CASSDSMLGDGTGELFF.

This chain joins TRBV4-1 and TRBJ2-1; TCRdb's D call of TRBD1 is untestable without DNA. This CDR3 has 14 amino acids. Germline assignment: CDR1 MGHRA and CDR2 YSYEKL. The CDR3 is CASSQVVRWAEQFF.

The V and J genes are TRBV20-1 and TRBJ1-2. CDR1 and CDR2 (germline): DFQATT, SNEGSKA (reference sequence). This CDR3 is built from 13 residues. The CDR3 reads CSASLGEAYGYTF.

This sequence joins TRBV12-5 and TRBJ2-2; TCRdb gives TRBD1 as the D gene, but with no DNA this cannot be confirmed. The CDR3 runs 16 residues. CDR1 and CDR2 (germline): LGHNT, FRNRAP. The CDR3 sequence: CASGPPRQRNTGELFF.

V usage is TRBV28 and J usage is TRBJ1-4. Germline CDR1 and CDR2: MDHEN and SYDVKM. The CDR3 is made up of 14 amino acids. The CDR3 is CASRVTSTNEKLFF.

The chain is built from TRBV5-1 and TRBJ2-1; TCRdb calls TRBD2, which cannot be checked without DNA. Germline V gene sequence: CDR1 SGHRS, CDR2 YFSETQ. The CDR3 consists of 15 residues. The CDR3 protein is CASSFSAGSYNEQFF.

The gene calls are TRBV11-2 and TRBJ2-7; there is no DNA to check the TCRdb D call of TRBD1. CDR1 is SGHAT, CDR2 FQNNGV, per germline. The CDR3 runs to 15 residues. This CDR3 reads CASSLERGTSYEQYF.